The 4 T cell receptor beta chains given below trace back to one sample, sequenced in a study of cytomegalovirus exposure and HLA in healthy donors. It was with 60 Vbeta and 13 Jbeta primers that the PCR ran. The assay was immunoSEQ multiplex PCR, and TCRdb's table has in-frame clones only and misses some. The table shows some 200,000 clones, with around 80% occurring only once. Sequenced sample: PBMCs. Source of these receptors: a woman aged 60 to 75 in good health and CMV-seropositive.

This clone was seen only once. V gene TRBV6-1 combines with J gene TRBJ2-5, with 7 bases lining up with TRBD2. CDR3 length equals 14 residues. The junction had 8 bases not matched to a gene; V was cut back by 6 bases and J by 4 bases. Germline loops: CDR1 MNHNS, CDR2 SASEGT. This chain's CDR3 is CASSAGTTGETQYF. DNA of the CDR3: TGTGCCAGCAGCGCCGGGACTACAGGAGAGACCCAGTACTTC.

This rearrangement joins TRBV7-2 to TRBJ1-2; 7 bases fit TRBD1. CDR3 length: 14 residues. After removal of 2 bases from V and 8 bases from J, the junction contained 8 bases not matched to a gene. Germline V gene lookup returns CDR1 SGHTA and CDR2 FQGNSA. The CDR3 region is CASSLPRQGRGYTF. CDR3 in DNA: TGTGCCAGCAGCTTACCCAGACAGGGTAGGGGCTACACCTTC.

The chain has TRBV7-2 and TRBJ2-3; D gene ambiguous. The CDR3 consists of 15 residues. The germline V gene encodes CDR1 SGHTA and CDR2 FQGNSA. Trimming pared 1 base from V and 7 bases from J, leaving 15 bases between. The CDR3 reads CASSLGGTPSNTQYF. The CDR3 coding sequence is TGTGCCAGCAGCTTAGGAGGTACCCCCTCGAATACGCAGTATTTT.

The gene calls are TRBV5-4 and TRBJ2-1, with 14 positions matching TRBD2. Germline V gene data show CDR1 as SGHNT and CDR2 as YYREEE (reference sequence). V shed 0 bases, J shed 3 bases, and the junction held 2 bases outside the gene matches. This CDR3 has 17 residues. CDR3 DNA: TGTGCCAGCAGCTTGGGGGGGACTAGCGGGGGCTACAATGAGCAGTTCTTC. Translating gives CASSLGGTSGGYNEQFF.